This T cell receptor (beta chain) was observed in a study of technical replicates of blood from a handful of donors. Measured with immunoSEQ multiplex PCR; TCRdb has only the in-frame clones, and not every one. Of about 61,000 clones in the sample, roughly 97% are singletons; the top ten hold 0.19%. The CDR3 covers 16 residues. V dropped 4 bases and J dropped 2; count of bases not matched to a gene: 9. From germline, CDR1 is SNHLY and CDR2 FYNNEI. The sequenced sample consisted of T cells isolated from PBMCs. The V gene is TRBV2, the J gene TRBJ2-7; 9 nucleotides align to TRBD1. The clonotype comes from a human donor in good health. DNA for the CDR3: TGTGCCAGCAGTGGAGCCCGGGACAGGGTCCCCTACGAGCAGTACTTC. It is translated as CASSGARDRVPYEQYF.